This entry describes one TCR beta chain. There is no known antigen for this receptor. No clone much larger than this one lies a single base away; base qualities are absent. TCRbeta CDR3 regions were amplified from genomic DNA by means of the immunoSEQ Assay, a bias-controlled multiplex PCR. As for the authors' bioinformatics: Nucleated cell counts per sample were estimated from amplification of reference gene primers within the assay. To quantify the absolute abundance of each unique TCRbeta CDR3 rearrangement, sequence reads were collapsed and filtered. Productive Simpson clonality was computed per sample as the square root of Simpson's diversity index over productive rearrangements. The clones in this table, taken by TCRdb from immuneACCESS, are in-frame only. Not every clone is retained; where verified, under half of the shortfall comes from an unresolved V gene, and the cause of the rest is unknown. V, J and clone size are those of that table, while D and trimming were read from the DNA. The sample table contains a few hundred thousand clones; only one count was recorded for over 75% of them. The ten largest clones add up to about 2% of the sample.

Samples from volunteer blood donors who had recovered from COVID-19 were contributed by a second Seattle source. Collaborating institutions collected whole blood in K2EDTA tubes following their own protocols. For TCRbeta analysis, collaborators shipped samples in one of three forms: frozen whole blood, isolated PBMCs, or DNA extracted from either of those sample types. The sample belongs to a study of blood T cell repertoires in COVID-19 (TCRdb year 2020). Turning to the overall study: Samples covering the acute and convalescent phases of COVID-19 were provided by collaborators in the United States, Italy and Spain. The material from the prospective study consisted of cDNA or gDNA derived from T cells, B-cell-depleted T cells, or PBMCs. Deeply sampled blood TCRbeta repertoires from subjects exposed to, actively infected with, or recovered from COVID-19 were included in the dataset. The repertoires were released in a freely available public database meant as a resource for research on the immune response to SARS-CoV-2. The samples were drawn from two sources: the first 160 participants of the ongoing ImmuneRACE study, and 1,200 or so subjects contributed by 6 global collaborators. A de-identified subject ID, COVID-19 status, age in years and sex were almost always included in the sample metadata. Where available, HLA class I and class II types were obtained from metadata supplied by the sample provider rather than from assay-based typing. Paper-wide results and their limitations: Clinical and demographic metadata were provided uncurated, with the amount varying by source and participant.

From cysteine to phenylalanine, the CDR3 is 16 amino acids long. The entry retains the CDR3 DNA only, 48 bases that are in frame from base 1. V is pruned by 4 bases and J by 6 bases, leaving 12 bases of the junction without a gene match. According to the germline V gene, CDR1 reads MNHNS and CDR2 reads SASEGT. The sequenced sample was peripheral blood. The clonotype originates from a man aged 25 to 40 who had recovered from COVID-19. The receptor chain draws on TRBV6-1 and TRBJ1-1, with TRBD1 identical over 9 junction bases. At the DNA level, the sequence is TGTGCCAGCAGTGCTCACAGGGGGCTATGGGGCGCTGAAGCTTTCTTT. The translation is CASSAHRGLWGAEAFF.